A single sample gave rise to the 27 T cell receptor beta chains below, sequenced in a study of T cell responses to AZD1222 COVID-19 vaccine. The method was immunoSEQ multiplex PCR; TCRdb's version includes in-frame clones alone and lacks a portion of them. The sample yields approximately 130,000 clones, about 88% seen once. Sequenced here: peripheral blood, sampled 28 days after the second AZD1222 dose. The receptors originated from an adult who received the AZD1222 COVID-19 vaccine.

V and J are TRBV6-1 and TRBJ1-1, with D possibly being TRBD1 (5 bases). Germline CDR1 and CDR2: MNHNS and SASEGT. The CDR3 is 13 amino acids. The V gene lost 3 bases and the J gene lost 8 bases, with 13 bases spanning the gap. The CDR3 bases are TGTGCCAGCAGTGAGATGACAGTCGTAGAAGCTTTCTTT. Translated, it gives CASSEMTVVEAFF.

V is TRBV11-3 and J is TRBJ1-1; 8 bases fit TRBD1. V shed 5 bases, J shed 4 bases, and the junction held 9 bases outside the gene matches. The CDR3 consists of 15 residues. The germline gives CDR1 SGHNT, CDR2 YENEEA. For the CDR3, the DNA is TGTGCCAGCAGCGCGACGCAGGGGGCGGTCACTGAAGCTTTCTTT. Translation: CASSATQGAVTEAFF.

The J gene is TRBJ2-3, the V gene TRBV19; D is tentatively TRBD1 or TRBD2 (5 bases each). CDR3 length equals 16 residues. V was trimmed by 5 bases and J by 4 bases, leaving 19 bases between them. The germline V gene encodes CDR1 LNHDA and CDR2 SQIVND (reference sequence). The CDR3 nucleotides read TGTGCCAGTAGTCCCTCGGGGACGTCGGGCGCAGATACGCAGTATTTT. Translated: CASSPSGTSGADTQYF.

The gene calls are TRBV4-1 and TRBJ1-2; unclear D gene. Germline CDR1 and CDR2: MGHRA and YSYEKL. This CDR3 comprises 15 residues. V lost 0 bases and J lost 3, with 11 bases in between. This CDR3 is CASSQDGRPDYGYTF. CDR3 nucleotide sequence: TGCGCCAGCAGCCAAGATGGGCGGCCAGACTATGGCTACACCTTC.

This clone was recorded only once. CDR3 sequence (DNA): TGTGCCAGCAGTCCGGGGACAGGGAGCTCCTACGAGCAGTACTTC. Its protein is CASSPGTGSSYEQYF. The gene calls are TRBV28 and TRBJ2-7, with 9 bases aligning to TRBD1. CDR1 MDHEN and CDR2 SYDVKM come from the germline V gene. Losses at the gene ends were 5 bases for V and 0 bases for J; bases not matched to a gene: 5. This CDR3 region has 15 residues.

CDR3 coding DNA: TGCAGCGTCGCCCAGGGGCGCGGGACTGAAGCTTTCTTT. Its translation is CSVAQGRGTEAFF. The chain is built from TRBV29-1 and TRBJ1-1; D perhaps matches TRBD1 (6 bases). The length of the CDR3 is 13 residues. V lost 6 bases and J 5 bases, leaving 16 bases between the germline ends. Looked up from germline, CDR1 is SQVTM and CDR2 is ANQGSEA.

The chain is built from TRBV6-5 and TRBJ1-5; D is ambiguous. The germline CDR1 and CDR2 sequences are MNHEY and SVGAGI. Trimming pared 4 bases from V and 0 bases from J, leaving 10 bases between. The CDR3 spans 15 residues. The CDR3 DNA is TGTGCCAGCAGTTTGTCACAGAATAGCAATCAGCCCCAGCATTTT. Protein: CASSLSQNSNQPQHF.

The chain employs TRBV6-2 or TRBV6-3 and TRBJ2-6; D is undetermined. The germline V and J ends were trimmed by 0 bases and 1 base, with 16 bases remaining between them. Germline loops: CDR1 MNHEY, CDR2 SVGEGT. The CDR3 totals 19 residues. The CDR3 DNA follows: TGTGCCAGCAGTTACTCTCGGGTATACTCTGATTCTGGGGCCAACGTCCTGACTTTC. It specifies CASSYSRVYSDSGANVLTF.

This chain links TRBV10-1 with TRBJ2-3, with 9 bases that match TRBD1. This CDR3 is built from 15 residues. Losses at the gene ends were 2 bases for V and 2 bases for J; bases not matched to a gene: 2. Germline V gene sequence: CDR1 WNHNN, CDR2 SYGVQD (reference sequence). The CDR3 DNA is TGCGCCAGCAGTGAGGGGACAGGGAACACAGATACGCAGTATTTT. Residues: CASSEGTGNTDTQYF.

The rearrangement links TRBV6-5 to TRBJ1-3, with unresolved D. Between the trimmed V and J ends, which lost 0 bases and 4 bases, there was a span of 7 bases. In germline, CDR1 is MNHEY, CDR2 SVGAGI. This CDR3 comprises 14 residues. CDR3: CASSYSLQGNTIYF. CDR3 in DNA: TGTGCCAGCAGTTACTCGTTACAGGGAAACACCATATATTTT.

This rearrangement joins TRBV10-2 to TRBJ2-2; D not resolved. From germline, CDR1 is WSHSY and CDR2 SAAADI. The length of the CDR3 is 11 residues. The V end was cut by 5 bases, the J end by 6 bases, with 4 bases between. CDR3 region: CASSMPGELFF. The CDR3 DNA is TGCGCCAGCAGTATGCCCGGGGAGCTGTTTTTT.

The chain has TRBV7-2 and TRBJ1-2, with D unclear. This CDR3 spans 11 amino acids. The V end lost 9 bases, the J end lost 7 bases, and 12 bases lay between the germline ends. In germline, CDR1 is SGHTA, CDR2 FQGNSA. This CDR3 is CARALSFGYTF. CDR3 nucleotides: TGTGCCAGAGCCCTGTCCTTTGGCTACACCTTC.

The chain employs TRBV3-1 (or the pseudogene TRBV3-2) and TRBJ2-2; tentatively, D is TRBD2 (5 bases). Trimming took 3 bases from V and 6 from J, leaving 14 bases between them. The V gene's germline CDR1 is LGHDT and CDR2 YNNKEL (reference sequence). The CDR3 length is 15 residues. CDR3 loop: CASSHQPRRAGELFF. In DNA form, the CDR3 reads TGTGCCAGCAGCCATCAGCCGAGGCGGGCCGGGGAGCTGTTTTTT.

The CDR3 loop is CASSALGEAFF. CDR3 coding DNA: TGTGCCAGTAGTGCCCTCGGGGAAGCTTTCTTT. This chain links TRBV19 with TRBJ1-1; D not resolved. The CDR3 is 11 residues long. The V gene's germline CDR1 is LNHDA and CDR2 SQIVND (reference sequence). The germline V and J ends were trimmed by 5 bases and 8 bases, with 9 bases remaining between them.

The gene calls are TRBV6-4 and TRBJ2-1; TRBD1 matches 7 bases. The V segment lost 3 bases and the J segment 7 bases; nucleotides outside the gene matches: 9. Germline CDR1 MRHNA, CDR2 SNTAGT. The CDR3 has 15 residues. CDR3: CASSELQGVGNEQFF. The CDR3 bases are TGTGCCAGCAGTGAACTCCAGGGGGTGGGGAATGAGCAGTTCTTC.

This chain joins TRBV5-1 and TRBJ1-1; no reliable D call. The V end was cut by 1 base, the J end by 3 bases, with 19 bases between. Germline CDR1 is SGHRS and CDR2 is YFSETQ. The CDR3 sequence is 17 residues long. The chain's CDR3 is CASSLSTSGGRYTEAFF. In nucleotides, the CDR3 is TGCGCCAGCAGCTTGTCCACTTCCGGAGGGCGGTACACTGAAGCTTTCTTT.

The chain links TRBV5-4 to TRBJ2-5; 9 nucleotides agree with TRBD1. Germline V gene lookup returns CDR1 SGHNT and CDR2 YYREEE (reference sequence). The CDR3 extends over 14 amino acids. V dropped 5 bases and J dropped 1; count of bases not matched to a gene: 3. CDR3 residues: CASSPGQGQETQYF. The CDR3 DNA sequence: TGTGCCAGCAGTCCGGGACAGGGCCAAGAGACCCAGTACTTC.

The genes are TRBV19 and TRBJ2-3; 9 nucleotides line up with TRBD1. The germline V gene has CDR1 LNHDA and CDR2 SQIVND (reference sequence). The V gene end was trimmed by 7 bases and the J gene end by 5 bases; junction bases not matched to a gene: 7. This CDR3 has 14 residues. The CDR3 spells CASTLQGAQDTQYF. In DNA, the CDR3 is TGTGCCAGTACCTTACAGGGGGCACAAGATACGCAGTATTTT.

CDR3 in DNA: TGTGCCAGCAGCTTAAAGGGTGGACAGATCTTATTCACCTACAATGAGCAGTTCTTC. Residues: CASSLKGGQILFTYNEQFF. The chain has TRBV7-9 and TRBJ2-1; D perhaps matches TRBD1 (6 bases). Germline V gene lookup returns CDR1 SEHNR and CDR2 FQNEAQ (reference sequence). CDR3 length equals 19 residues. V shed 2 bases and J shed 2 bases, with 22 bases lying between them.

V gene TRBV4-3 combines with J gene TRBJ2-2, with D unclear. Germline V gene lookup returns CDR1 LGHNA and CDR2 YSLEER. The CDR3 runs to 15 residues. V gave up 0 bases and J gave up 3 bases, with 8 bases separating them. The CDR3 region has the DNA TGCGCCAGCAGCCAAGATCTCCCCCACACCGGGGAGCTGTTTTTT. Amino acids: CASSQDLPHTGELFF.

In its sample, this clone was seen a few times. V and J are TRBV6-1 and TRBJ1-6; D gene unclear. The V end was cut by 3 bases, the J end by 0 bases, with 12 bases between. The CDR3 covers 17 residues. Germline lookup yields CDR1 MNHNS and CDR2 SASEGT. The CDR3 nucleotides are TGTGCCAGCAGTGACGAACAATTTAGCTCCTATAATTCACCCCTCCACTTT. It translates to CASSDEQFSSYNSPLHF.

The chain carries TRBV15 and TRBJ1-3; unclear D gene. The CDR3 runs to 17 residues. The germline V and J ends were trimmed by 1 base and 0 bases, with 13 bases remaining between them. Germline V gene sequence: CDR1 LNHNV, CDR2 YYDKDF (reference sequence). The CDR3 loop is CATSRVATPSSGNTIYF. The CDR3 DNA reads TGTGCCACCAGCAGAGTAGCGACACCGAGCTCTGGAAACACCATATATTTT. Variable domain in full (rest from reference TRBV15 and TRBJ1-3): DAMVIQNPRYQVTQFGKPVTLSCSQTLNHNVMYWYQQKSSQAPKLLFHYYDKDFNNEADTPDNFQSRRPNTSFCFLDIRSPGLGDTAMYLCATSRVATPSSGNTIYFGEGSWLTVV.

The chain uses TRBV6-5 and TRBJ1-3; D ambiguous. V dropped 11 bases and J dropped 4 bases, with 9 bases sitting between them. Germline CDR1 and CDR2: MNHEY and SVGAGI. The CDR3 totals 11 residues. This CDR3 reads CAAFSGNTIYF. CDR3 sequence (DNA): TGTGCCGCTTTCTCGGGAAACACCATATATTTT.

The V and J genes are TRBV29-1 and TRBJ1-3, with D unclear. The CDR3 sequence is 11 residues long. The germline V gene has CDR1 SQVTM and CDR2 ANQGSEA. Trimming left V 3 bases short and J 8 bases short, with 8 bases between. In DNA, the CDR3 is TGCAGCGTTGAGTTCGGGGACACCATATATTTT. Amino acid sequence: CSVEFGDTIYF. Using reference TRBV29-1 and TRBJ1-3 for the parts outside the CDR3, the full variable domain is SAVISQKPSRDICQRGTSLTIQCQVDSQVTMMFWYRQQPGQSLTLIATANQGSEATYESGFVIDKFPISRPNLTFSTLTVSNMSPEDSSIYLCSVEFGDTIYFGEGSWLTVV.

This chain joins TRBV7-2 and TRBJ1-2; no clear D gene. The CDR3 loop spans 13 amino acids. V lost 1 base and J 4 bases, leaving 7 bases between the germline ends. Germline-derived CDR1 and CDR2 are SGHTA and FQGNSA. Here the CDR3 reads CASSLGSGYGYTF. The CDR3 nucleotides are TGTGCCAGCAGCTTAGGCAGTGGCTATGGCTACACCTTC.

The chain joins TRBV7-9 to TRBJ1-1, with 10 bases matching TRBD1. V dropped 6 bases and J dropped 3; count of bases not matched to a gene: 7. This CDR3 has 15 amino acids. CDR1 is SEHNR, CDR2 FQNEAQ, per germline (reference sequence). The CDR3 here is CASSSSGTGDTEAFF. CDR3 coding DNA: TGTGCCAGCAGTTCTTCCGGGACAGGGGACACTGAAGCTTTCTTT.

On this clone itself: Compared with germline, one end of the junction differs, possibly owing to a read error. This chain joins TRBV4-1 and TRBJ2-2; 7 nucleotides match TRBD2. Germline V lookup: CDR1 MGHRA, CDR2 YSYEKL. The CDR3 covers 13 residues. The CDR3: CASSQVRSGGLFF. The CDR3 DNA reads TGCGCCAGCAGCCAAGTGAGGTCGGGGGGGCTGTTTTTT.